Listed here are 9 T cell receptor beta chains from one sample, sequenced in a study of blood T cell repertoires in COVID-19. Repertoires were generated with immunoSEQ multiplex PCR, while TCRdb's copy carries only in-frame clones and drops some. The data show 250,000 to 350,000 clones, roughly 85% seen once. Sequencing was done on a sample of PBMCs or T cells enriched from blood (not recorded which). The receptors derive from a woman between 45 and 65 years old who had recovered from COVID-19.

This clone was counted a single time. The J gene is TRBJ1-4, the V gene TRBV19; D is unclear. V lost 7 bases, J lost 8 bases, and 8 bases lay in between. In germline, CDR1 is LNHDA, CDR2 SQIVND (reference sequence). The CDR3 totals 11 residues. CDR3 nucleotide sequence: TGTGCCAGTATGGGGAGGGAAAAACTGTTTTTT. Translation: CASMGREKLFF.

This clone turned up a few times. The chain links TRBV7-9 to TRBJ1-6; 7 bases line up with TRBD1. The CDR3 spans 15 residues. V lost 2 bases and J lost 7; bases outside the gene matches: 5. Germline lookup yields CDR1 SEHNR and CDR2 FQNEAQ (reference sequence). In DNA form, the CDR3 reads TGTGCCAGCAGCTTACACGGGACAGAGAATTCACCCCTCCACTTT. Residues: CASSLHGTENSPLHF.

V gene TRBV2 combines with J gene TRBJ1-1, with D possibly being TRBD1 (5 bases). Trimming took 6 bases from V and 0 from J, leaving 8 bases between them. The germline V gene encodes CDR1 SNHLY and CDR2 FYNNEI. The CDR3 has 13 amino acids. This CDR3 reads CASRTEVNTEAFF. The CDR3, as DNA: TGTGCCAGCAGGACAGAAGTGAACACTGAAGCTTTCTTT. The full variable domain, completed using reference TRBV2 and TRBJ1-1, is EPEVTQTPSHQVTQMGQEVILRCVPISNHLYFYWYRQILGQKVEFLVSFYNNEISEKSEIFDDQFSVERPDGSNFTLKIRSTKLEDSAMYFCASRTEVNTEAFFGQGTRLTVV.

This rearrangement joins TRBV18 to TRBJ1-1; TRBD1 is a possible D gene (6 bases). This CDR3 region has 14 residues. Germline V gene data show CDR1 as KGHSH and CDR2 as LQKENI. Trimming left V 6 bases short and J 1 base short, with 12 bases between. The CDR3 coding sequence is TGTGCCAGCTCGAAAACAGGGACGAACACTGAAGCTTTCTTT. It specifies CASSKTGTNTEAFF.

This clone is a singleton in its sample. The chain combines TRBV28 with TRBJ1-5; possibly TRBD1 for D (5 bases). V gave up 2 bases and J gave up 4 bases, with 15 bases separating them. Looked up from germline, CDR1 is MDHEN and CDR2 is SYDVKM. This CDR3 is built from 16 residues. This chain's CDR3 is CASSLGRGRANQPQHF. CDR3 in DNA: TGTGCCAGCAGTTTAGGGCGGGGCAGGGCTAATCAGCCCCAGCATTTT.

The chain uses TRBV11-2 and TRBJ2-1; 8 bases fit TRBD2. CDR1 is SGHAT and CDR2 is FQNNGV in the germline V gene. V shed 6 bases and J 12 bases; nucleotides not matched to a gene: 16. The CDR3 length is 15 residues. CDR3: CASSQIAGTYPRQFF. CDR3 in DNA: TGTGCCAGCAGTCAAATAGCGGGGACATACCCAAGGCAGTTCTTC.

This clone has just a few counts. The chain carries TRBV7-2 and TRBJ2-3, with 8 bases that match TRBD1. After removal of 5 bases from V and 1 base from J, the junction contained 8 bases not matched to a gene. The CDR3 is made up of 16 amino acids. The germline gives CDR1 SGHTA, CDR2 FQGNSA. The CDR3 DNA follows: TGTGCCAGCAGCCATAACCCGGGACAGGGCACAGATACGCAGTATTTT. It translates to CASSHNPGQGTDTQYF.

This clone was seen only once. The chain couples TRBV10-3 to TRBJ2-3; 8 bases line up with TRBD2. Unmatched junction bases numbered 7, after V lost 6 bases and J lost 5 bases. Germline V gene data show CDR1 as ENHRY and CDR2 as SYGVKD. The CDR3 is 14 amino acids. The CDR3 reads CAIRGTRYGDTQYF. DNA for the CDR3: TGTGCCATCAGGGGGACTAGGTATGGAGATACGCAGTATTTT.

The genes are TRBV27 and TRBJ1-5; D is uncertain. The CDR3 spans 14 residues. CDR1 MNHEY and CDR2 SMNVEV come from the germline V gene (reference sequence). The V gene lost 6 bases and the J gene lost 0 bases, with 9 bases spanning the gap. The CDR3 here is CASSLLNSNQPQHF. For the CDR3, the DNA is TGTGCCAGCAGCCTACTTAATAGCAATCAGCCCCAGCATTTT.